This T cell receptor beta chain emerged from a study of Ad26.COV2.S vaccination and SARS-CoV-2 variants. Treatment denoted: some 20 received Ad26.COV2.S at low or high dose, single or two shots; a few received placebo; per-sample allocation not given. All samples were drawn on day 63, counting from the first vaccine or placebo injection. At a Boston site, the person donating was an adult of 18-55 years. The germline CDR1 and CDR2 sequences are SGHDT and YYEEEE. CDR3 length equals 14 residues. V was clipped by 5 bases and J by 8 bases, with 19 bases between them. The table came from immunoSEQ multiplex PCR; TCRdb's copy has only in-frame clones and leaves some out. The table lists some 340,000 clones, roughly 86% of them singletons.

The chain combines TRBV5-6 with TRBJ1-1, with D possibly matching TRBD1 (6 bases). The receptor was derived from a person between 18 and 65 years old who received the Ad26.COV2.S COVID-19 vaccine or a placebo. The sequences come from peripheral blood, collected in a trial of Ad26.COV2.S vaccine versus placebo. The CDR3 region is CASSYEQGLLEAFF. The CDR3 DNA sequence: TGTGCCAGCAGTTATGAACAGGGACTCCTAGAAGCTTTCTTT.